Each of the 30 T cell receptor beta chains below was sequenced from the same sample in a study of T cells in Graves' hyperthyroidism and ophthalmopathy. Researchers amplified the TCR beta CDR3 regions from RNA transcripts. Carried out on the TCR CDR3, a first-round RT-PCR used the HTBI primer set. TCRdb redid the calling of the multiplex PCR reads with MiXCR, one entry per CDR3 protein. The data contain hundreds of thousands of distinct CDR3 sequences, 38% of them singletons. Sequences were obtained from blood. These receptors were obtained from a man aged 18 to 30 with Graves' hyperthyroidism.

For this clonotype: At one boundary the junction diverges from the germline segment, which might be a read error. V usage is TRBV7-2 and J usage is TRBJ1-2; 12 bases map to TRBD1. Germline lookup yields CDR1 SGHTA and CDR2 FQGNSA. The CDR3 covers 13 residues. DNA of the CDR3: TGCGCCAGCAGCCTTCCGGGACAGGGGGCAGGCACCTTC. It specifies CASSLPGQGAGTF.

This rearrangement joins TRBV7-9 to TRBJ2-7; 9 bases are a match to TRBD1. The CDR3 is 14 residues long. J lost 5 bases, V lost 3 bases, and 5 bases had no gene match. Per germline, CDR1 SEHNR and CDR2 FQNEAQ (reference sequence). The CDR3 sequence: CASSFRDRVHEQYF. The CDR3 DNA reads TGTGCCAGCAGCTTCCGGGACAGGGTCCACGAGCAGTACTTC.

With respect to this clonotype: At one boundary the junction diverges from the germline segment, which might be a read error. The chain uses TRBV10-3 and TRBJ1-2; TRBD1 is a possible D gene (6 bases). Germline V gene data show CDR1 as ENHRY and CDR2 as SYGVKD. The CDR3 runs 14 residues. CDR3 in amino acids: CASSLWGQGSGYTF. As DNA, the CDR3 is TGTGCCAGCAGTTTATGGGGGCAGGGGAGTGGCTACACCTTC.

On this clonotype itself: This clone may be a read error of a much larger clone one base away. V is TRBV2 and J is TRBJ1-5; D gene uncertain. The CDR3 extends over 15 amino acids. The V end lost 3 bases, the J end lost 1 base, and 10 bases lay between the germline ends. The germline V gene has CDR1 SNHLY and CDR2 FYNNEI. DNA for the CDR3: TGTGCCAGCAGTGAGGGCATGGGGAGCAATCAGCCCCAGCATTTT. Residues: CASSEGMGSNQPQHF. The variable domain in full, with the rest retrieved from reference TRBV2 and TRBJ1-5, is EPEVTQTPSHQVTQMGQEVILRCVPISNHLYFYWYRQILGQKVEFLVSFYNNEISEKSEIFDDQFSVERPDGSNFTLKIRSTKLEDSAMYFCASSEGMGSNQPQHFGDGTRLSIL.

This clonotype turned up a few times. The rearrangement uses TRBV19 and TRBJ2-2, with D maybe TRBD1 (6 bases). The CDR3 length is 17 residues. With 7 bases removed from V and 5 bases from J, the gap between germline ends came to 23 bases. CDR1 and CDR2 (germline): LNHDA, SQIVND (reference sequence). CDR3 DNA: TGTGCCAGTACTATGGGTCAGGGGTTGTTGGCAACCGGGGAGCTGTTTTTT. It yields the protein CASTMGQGLLATGELFF.

This clonotype has just a few counts. The chain couples TRBV9 to TRBJ2-5; D is perhaps TRBD2 (6 bases). This CDR3 spans 16 amino acids. Germline-derived CDR1 and CDR2 are SGDLS and YYNGEE. The V end lost 0 bases, the J end lost 3 bases, and 15 bases lay between the germline ends. CDR3 DNA sequence: TGTGCCAGCAGCGTAGCCCCCGGGACTTCTAAAGAGACCCAGTACTTC. This translates into CASSVAPGTSKETQYF.

This clonotype was counted a few times. The chain couples TRBV20-1 to TRBJ1-6, with D possibly matching TRBD1 (6 bases). Trimming shortened V by 6 bases and J by 11 bases, and 23 bases separated the two germline ends. The CDR3 consists of 15 residues. CDR1 and CDR2 (germline): DFQATT, SNEGSKA (reference sequence). The CDR3: CSALGPGHHSPPLHF. The CDR3 DNA sequence: TGCAGTGCCCTGGGCCCGGGACACCACTCCCCACCCCTCCACTTT.

The sample holds a few counts of this clonotype. V usage is TRBV6-5 and J usage is TRBJ2-2, with D maybe TRBD1 (6 bases). The CDR3 runs to 15 residues. From germline, CDR1 is MNHEY and CDR2 SVGAGI. V was pared by 7 bases and J by 5 bases, with 17 bases between. The CDR3 DNA is TGTGCCAGCATAATGAAACAGGGATCTACCGGGGAGCTGTTTTTT. Residues: CASIMKQGSTGELFF.

The chain recombines TRBV20-1 with TRBJ2-7; D is unclear. V was pared by 8 bases and J by 2 bases, with 13 bases between. The CDR3 runs 12 residues. The germline gives CDR1 DFQATT, CDR2 SNEGSKA (reference sequence). The CDR3 DNA sequence: TGCAGTTCCAGTTACTGGGCCTACGAGCAGTACTTC. It is translated as CSSSYWAYEQYF.

The chain combines TRBV15 with TRBJ1-5; a possible D gene is TRBD1 (5 bases). The CDR3 covers 16 residues. CDR1 is LNHNV, CDR2 YYDKDF, per germline (reference sequence). Trimming removed 3 bases from V and 2 bases from J, with 14 bases in between. The CDR3 protein is CATSSRDRRGNQPQHF. The CDR3 nucleotides read TGTGCCACCAGCAGCAGGGACCGAAGGGGCAATCAGCCCCAGCATTTT.

This clonotype was detected many times. The J gene is TRBJ2-2, the V gene TRBV29-1; a possible D gene is TRBD2 (6 bases). Per the germline V gene, CDR1 is SQVTM and CDR2 is ANQGSEA. The ends were cut back, 4 bases at V and 5 bases at J, with 11 bases in the middle. This CDR3 spans 13 amino acids. The CDR3 reads CSVGRGGTGELFF. The DNA for the CDR3 is TGCAGCGTTGGCAGAGGAGGGACCGGGGAGCTGTTTTTT.

The V gene is TRBV9, the J gene TRBJ1-3, with D perhaps matching TRBD1 (5 bases). With 4 bases removed from V and 0 bases from J, the gap between germline ends came to 14 bases. This CDR3 is 16 amino acids long. Germline assignment: CDR1 SGDLS and CDR2 YYNGEE. Here the CDR3 DNA reads TGTGCCAGCAGCCCCCAGGGCAGTAGCTCTGGAAACACCATATATTTT. This gives the protein CASSPQGSSSGNTIYF. Combining the CDR3 with reference TRBV9 and TRBJ1-3 gives the whole variable domain DSGVTQTPKHLITATGQRVTLRCSPRSGDLSVYWYQQSLDQGLQFLIQYYNGEERAKGNILERFSAQQFPDLHSELNLSSLELGDSALYFCASSPQGSSSGNTIYFGEGSWLTVV.

This clonotype was observed at least ten times. This rearrangement joins TRBV2 to TRBJ2-5; 10 bases line up with TRBD1. Trimming cost V 7 bases and J 1 base; bases outside gene matches: 3. Germline V lookup: CDR1 SNHLY, CDR2 FYNNEI. This CDR3 contains 14 residues. The DNA for the CDR3 is TGTGCCAGCACCGACAGGGGGCTCCAAGAGACCCAGTACTTC. This codes for CASTDRGLQETQYF. Combining the CDR3 with reference TRBV2 and TRBJ2-5 gives the whole variable domain EPEVTQTPSHQVTQMGQEVILRCVPISNHLYFYWYRQILGQKVEFLVSFYNNEISEKSEIFDDQFSVERPDGSNFTLKIRSTKLEDSAMYFCASTDRGLQETQYFGPGTRLLVL.

The sample holds many counts of this clonotype. The chain carries TRBV29-1 and TRBJ2-5, with D possibly matching TRBD2 (6 bases). The V and J ends lost 0 bases and 5 bases respectively, with 13 bases between them. The CDR3 runs 14 residues. Germline CDR1 reads SQVTM; CDR2 reads ANQGSEA. In nucleotides, the CDR3 is TGCAGCGTTGAAGATACCGCGGGGAGGGAGACCCAGTACTTC. Encoded protein: CSVEDTAGRETQYF.

This chain links TRBV4-1 with TRBJ1-1; D may be TRBD1 (6 bases). The germline gives CDR1 MGHRA, CDR2 YSYEKL. The CDR3 is 14 residues long. V lost 2 bases, J lost 1 base, and 8 bases lay in between. The CDR3 spells CASSQSQGNTEAFF. The DNA for the CDR3 is TGCGCCAGCAGCCAATCACAGGGGAACACTGAAGCTTTCTTT.

This chain connects TRBV7-9 to TRBJ1-1; no firm D call. Trimming removed 5 bases from V and 3 bases from J, with 13 bases in between. The CDR3 spans 14 residues. Germline CDR1 is SEHNR and CDR2 is FQNEAQ (reference sequence). The CDR3 region has the DNA TGTGCCAGCAGCCAAGCCTTCGGGGACACTGAAGCTTTCTTT. Translation gives CASSQAFGDTEAFF. Full variable domain (remainder filled in from reference TRBV7-9 and TRBJ1-1): DTGVSQNPRHKITKRGQNVTFRCDPISEHNRLYWYRQTLGQGPEFLTYFQNEAQLEKSRLLSDRFSAERPKGSFSTLEIQRTEQGDSAMYLCASSQAFGDTEAFFGQGTRLTVV.

On this clonotype: The junction departs from germline at one end; a sequencing error may be responsible. The V gene is TRBV7-9, the J gene TRBJ1-5; a weak D match, TRBD1 (5 bases). Germline CDR1 reads SEHNR; CDR2 reads FQNEAQ (reference sequence). The CDR3 is made up of 18 amino acids. The CDR3 loop reads CAGSLVGRDGWSNQPQHF. CDR3 DNA: TGTGCCGGCAGCTTGGTGGGGAGGGACGGATGGAGCAATCAGCCCCAGCATTTT. The full variable domain, rest sourced from reference TRBV7-9 and TRBJ1-5, is DTGVSQNPRHKITKRGQNVTFRCDPISEHNRLYWYRQTLGQGPEFLTYFQNEAQLEKSRLLSDRFSAERPKGSFSTLEIQRTEQGDSAMYLCAGSLVGRDGWSNQPQHFGDGTRLSIL.

This clonotype was counted only a few times. The CDR3, as DNA: TGTGCCAGCAGTGAAGCGTCTCGGAGGGGGCGCGTCTATGGCTACACCTTC. It yields the protein CASSEASRRGRVYGYTF. The chain uses TRBV6-1 and TRBJ1-2; TRBD1 matches at 7 bases. The CDR3 has 17 residues. CDR1 and CDR2 from the germline V gene are MNHNS and SASEGT. J gave up 4 bases and V 0 bases, and 11 bases lay outside the gene matches.

This chain links TRBV29-1 with TRBJ2-3; D is undetermined. The V and J ends lost 7 bases and 5 bases respectively, with 10 bases between them. The length of the CDR3 is 11 residues. Germline values: CDR1 SQVTM, CDR2 ANQGSEA. The CDR3, as DNA: TGCAGCGCCGGAGAGAGAGATACGCAGTATTTT. Its protein is CSAGERDTQYF.

The chain couples TRBV5-1 to TRBJ1-2, with D possibly being TRBD1 (6 bases). The V end was cut by 4 bases, the J end by 5 bases, with 12 bases between. The germline V gene has CDR1 SGHRS and CDR2 YFSETQ. The CDR3 consists of 13 residues. The CDR3 loop reads CASSLTGIYGYTF. As DNA, the CDR3 is TGCGCCAGCAGCCTTACAGGGATATATGGCTACACCTTC.

The chain has TRBV2 and TRBJ2-5, with D perhaps matching TRBD1 or TRBD2 (5 bases each). The CDR3 sequence is 12 residues long. V dropped 6 bases and J dropped 7 bases, with 12 bases sitting between them. The germline V gene encodes CDR1 SNHLY and CDR2 FYNNEI. CDR3 nucleotides: TGTGCCAGCAGCCCGGGGCGAGGGACCCAGTACTTC. This sequence encodes CASSPGRGTQYF.

This clonotype has just a few counts. The chain joins TRBV14 to TRBJ2-7; D gene unclear. The V gene's germline CDR1 is SGHDN and CDR2 FVKESK. V gave up 3 bases and J gave up 4 bases, with 16 bases separating them. This CDR3 has 15 amino acids. CDR3 bases: TGTGCCAGCAGCCACTACGACTCCCGAGCTTACGAGCAGTACTTC. Protein product: CASSHYDSRAYEQYF.

The gene calls are TRBV5-1 and TRBJ1-1; 7 nucleotides line up with TRBD1. Trimming took 4 bases from V and 1 from J; bases not matched to a gene: 10. CDR1 is SGHRS, CDR2 YFSETQ, per germline. This CDR3 is built from 16 residues. The CDR3 coding sequence is TGCGCCAGCAGCGCAGGGGACAGCACAAAGAACACTGAAGCTTTCTTT. Translation gives CASSAGDSTKNTEAFF. Filled out from reference TRBV5-1 and TRBJ1-1, the complete variable domain reads KAGVTQTPRYLIKTRGQQVTLSCSPISGHRSVSWYQQTPGQGLQFLFEYFSETQRNKGNFPGRFSGRQFSNSRSEMNVSTLELGDSALYLCASSAGDSTKNTEAFFGQGTRLTVV.

This chain connects TRBV28 to TRBJ2-7; TRBD2 matches 9 bases. The CDR3 loop spans 13 amino acids. V shed 5 bases, J shed 7 bases, and the junction held 6 bases outside the gene matches. Germline loops: CDR1 MDHEN, CDR2 SYDVKM. The DNA for the CDR3 is TGTGCCAGCAGTGTAGCGGGAGTGGGGGAGCAGTACTTC. Translated, it gives CASSVAGVGEQYF.

CDR3 region: CSVEEDGYTF. CDR3 DNA: TGCAGCGTTGAAGAAGATGGCTACACCTTC. The gene calls are TRBV29-1 and TRBJ1-2, with D unclear. This CDR3 spans 10 amino acids. CDR1 SQVTM and CDR2 ANQGSEA come from the germline V gene. V lost 0 bases to trimming and J lost 6 bases, with 2 bases between them.

The V call is TRBV29-1, the J call TRBJ1-1, with 8 bases that match TRBD1. Per the germline V gene, CDR1 is SQVTM and CDR2 is ANQGSEA. J gave up 4 bases and V 8 bases, and 3 bases lay outside the gene matches. This CDR3 has 11 residues. DNA for the CDR3: TGCAGCTTGGACAGGGTCACTGAAGCTTTCTTT. It codes for CSLDRVTEAFF.

This chain joins TRBV19 and TRBJ1-5, with D perhaps matching TRBD1 (5 bases). Between the trimmed V and J ends, which lost 2 bases and 11 bases, there was a span of 16 bases. Germline loops: CDR1 LNHDA, CDR2 SQIVND (reference sequence). This CDR3 has 14 amino acids. In DNA form, the CDR3 reads TGTGCCAGTAGTATAACCGGGGGGGAAGAGACCCAGCATTTT. Its protein product is CASSITGGEETQHF.

This clonotype has just a few counts. V gene TRBV14 combines with J gene TRBJ2-7; 9 positions agree with TRBD2. Germline CDR1 is SGHDN and CDR2 is FVKESK. The CDR3 consists of 15 residues. Trimming at V came to 1 base and at J to 5 bases, leaving 6 bases not matched to a gene. The CDR3: CASSQAAGGPDEQYF. CDR3 bases: TGTGCCAGCAGCCAAGCAGCGGGAGGTCCCGACGAGCAGTACTTC.

The chain employs TRBV5-1 and TRBJ1-1, with TRBD1 matching 7 bases. Germline CDR1 reads SGHRS; CDR2 reads YFSETQ. J gave up 1 base and V 2 bases, and 8 bases lay outside the gene matches. The CDR3 is 16 amino acids. CDR3 in amino acids: CASSFFSAGGNTEAFF. The CDR3 nucleotides are TGCGCCAGCAGCTTCTTTAGTGCAGGGGGGAACACTGAAGCTTTCTTT.

This chain links TRBV20-1 with TRBJ2-2; D is possibly TRBD1 (6 bases). CDR3 length equals 13 residues. Trimming removed 6 bases from V and 4 bases from J, with 12 bases in between. Germline V CDR1 and CDR2: DFQATT, SNEGSKA (reference sequence). Here the CDR3 reads CSAPGHLTGELFF. The CDR3 DNA reads as TGCAGTGCGCCGGGACACCTCACCGGGGAGCTGTTTTTT.